This T cell receptor (beta chain) was captured in a study of CD8 T cells in Susac syndrome (dated by TCRdb to between 2018 and 2021). Regarding the research as a whole: Among the sequenced Susac syndrome patients, roughly six had clinically active disease and roughly eight were in clinical remission. At the time of blood withdrawal, Susac syndrome patients were either therapy-naive, taking corticosteroids (with some also receiving IVIg), or on IVIg alone. Whether CD8+ T cell activation and differentiation in Susac syndrome was antigen driven was tested using repertoire sequencing.

High-throughput TCR beta sequencing profiled peripheral blood CD8+ and CD4+ T cells from healthy donors, Susac syndrome patients and multiple sclerosis patients. The Susac syndrome patients fulfilled recently defined diagnostic criteria for either definite or probable disease. Bulk CD8+ and CD4+ T cells were purified magnetically by negative isolation, whereas CD8+ TEMRA cells were enriched by FACS. Blood was collected in EDTA tubes and processed within 24 hours, with PBMCs isolated through density gradient centrifugation. PBMCs destined for TCR sequencing were cryopreserved in liquid nitrogen and later thawed in a 37 °C water bath. A purity of at least 90% was achieved for sorted or isolated CD4+, CD8+ and CD8+ TEMRA cells. A word on this clonotype: The target of this receptor is not known. Base quality data are lacking; no much larger clone is found one base away.

The full study reports these points: The TCR sequencing and HLA analysis was acknowledged to have included a relatively small number of individuals. The CD4+ T cell repertoire of patients with Susac syndrome showed no detectable clonal expansion.

RNA was extracted with the RNeasy kit and about 0.5 to 1 ug was reverse transcribed using random hexamers. The immunoSEQ multiplex PCR assay, which covers 54 Vbeta and 13 Jbeta segments, was used to amplify TCR beta CDR3 regions. To correct PCR amplification bias, a synthetic template baseline was used for both primer optimization and computational correction. Per the original workflow: Reads were annotated to V, D and J genes according to IMGT and were analyzed with immunoSEQ Analyzer, with only productive sequences retained. To calculate clonality, Shannon entropy was normalized by log2 of the number of productive unique sequences and then subtracted from one. For each patient and control, public and private clones were evaluated among the 100 most prevalent clones. Clones were defined as Susac-specific when absent from the healthy and MS cohorts, from about a thousand published viral clones and from other ImmuneACCESS disease sequences. TCRdb redid the processing of the public reads, applying fastp at Q25 and MiXCR, and retained in-frame beta chains. Every entry covers one CDR3 protein and lists the most common genes and DNA from its rows. For this entry, the V and J calls and clone size follow TCRdb and not the study's own pipeline. Here the sample has roughly 200,000 distinct CDR3 sequences; over 75% occur a single time. In total, the top ten clones hold over 0.075% of the sample.

Sequencing was carried out using CD4+ T cells from PBMCs. The TCR originated in a human donor with Susac syndrome.

The bases read TGTGCCAGCAGCTTAACGGGCGGCGGGATGGGAGAGACCCAGTACTTC. This yields the protein CASSLTGGGMGETQYF. The rearrangement joined TRBV7-3 to TRBJ2-5; possibly the D gene is TRBD2, per 6 matching bases. The germline V gene yields SGHTA for CDR1 and FQGTGA for CDR2. V is cut by 0 bases and J by 4 bases, and the space between the germline ends is 15 bases. The CDR3 spans 16 residues, from the cysteine through the phenylalanine. The only DNA kept is the CDR3, 48 bases in frame from the first base. The entire variable domain, with the stretches around the CDR3 drawn from the reference TRBV7-3 and TRBJ2-5 proteins, is GAGVSQTPSNKVTEKGKYVELRCDPISGHTALYWYRQSLGQGPEFLIYFQGTGAADDSGLPNDRFFAVRPEGSVSTLKIQRTERGDSAVYLCASSLTGGGMGETQYFGPGTRLLVL.